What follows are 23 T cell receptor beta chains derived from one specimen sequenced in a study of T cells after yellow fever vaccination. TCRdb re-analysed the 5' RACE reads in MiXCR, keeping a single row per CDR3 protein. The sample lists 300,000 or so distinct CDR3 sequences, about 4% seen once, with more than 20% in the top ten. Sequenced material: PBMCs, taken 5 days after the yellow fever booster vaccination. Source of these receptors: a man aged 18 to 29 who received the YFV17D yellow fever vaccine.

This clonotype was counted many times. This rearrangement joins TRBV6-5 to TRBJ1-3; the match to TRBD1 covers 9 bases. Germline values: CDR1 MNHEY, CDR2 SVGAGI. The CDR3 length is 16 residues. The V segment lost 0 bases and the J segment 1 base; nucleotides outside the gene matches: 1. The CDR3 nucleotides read TGTGCCAGCAGTTACTCCGGGACAGGGTCTGGAAACACCATATATTTT. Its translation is CASSYSGTGSGNTIYF.

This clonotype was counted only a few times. For the CDR3, the DNA is TGCGCCAGCAGCTTGGACAGGGGGACCACTGAAGCTTTCTTT. Translated: CASSLDRGTTEAFF. The chain couples TRBV5-1 to TRBJ1-1; 8 nucleotides agree with TRBD1. J was trimmed by 4 bases and V by 0 bases; bases with no gene match: 2. This CDR3 region has 14 residues. Germline lookup yields CDR1 SGHRS and CDR2 YFSETQ.

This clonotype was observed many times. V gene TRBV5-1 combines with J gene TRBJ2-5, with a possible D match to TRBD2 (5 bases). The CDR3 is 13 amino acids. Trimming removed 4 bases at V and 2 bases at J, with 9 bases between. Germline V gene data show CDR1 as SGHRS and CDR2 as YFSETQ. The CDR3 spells CASSAGVQETQYF. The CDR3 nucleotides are TGCGCCAGCAGCGCCGGGGTACAAGAGACCCAGTACTTC.

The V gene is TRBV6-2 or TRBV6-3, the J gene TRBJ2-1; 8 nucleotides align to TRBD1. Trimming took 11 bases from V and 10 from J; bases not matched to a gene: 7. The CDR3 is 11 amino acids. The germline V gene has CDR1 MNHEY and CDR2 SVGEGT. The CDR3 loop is CAVGQGREQFF. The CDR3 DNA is TGTGCCGTCGGACAGGGTAGGGAGCAGTTCTTC.

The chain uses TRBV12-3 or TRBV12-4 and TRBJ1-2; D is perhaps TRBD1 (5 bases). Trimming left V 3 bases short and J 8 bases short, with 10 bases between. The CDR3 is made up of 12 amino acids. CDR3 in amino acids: CASSFNGDGYTF. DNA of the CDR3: TGTGCCAGCAGTTTTAATGGGGACGGCTACACCTTC.

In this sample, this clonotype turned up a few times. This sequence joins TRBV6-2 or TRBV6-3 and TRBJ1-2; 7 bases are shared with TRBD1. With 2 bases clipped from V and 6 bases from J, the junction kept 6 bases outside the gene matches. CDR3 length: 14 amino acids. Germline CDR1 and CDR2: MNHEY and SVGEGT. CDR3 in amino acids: CASSYPRQGDGYTF. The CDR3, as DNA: TGTGCCAGCAGTTACCCTCGACAGGGTGATGGCTACACCTTC.

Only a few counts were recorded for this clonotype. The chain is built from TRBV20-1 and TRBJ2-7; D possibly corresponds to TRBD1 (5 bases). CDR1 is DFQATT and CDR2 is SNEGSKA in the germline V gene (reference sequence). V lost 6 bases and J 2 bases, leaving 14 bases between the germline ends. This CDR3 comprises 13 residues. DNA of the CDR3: TGCAGTGCCCCCAGCGACAGTCCCTACGAGCAGTACTTC. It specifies CSAPSDSPYEQYF.

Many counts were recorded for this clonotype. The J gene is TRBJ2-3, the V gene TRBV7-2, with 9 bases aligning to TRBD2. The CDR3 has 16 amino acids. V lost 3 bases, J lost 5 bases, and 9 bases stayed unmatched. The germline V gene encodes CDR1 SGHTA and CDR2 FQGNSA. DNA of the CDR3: TGTGCCAGCAGCTTGTTGCGGGGGGGCATGGGAGATACGCAGTATTTT. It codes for CASSLLRGGMGDTQYF.

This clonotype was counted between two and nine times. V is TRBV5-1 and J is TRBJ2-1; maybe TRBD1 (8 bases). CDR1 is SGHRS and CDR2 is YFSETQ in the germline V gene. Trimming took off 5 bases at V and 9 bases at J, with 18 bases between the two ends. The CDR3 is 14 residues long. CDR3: CASRGGQGAVEQFF. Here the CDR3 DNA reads TGCGCCAGCAGGGGGGGGCAGGGGGCGGTTGAGCAGTTCTTC.

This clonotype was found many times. Here the CDR3 DNA reads TGCGCCAGCAGCCGGACGGGGGAGGCCTACGAGCAGTACGTC. Protein: CASSRTGEAYEQYV. J is TRBJ2-7 and V is TRBV23-1, with TRBD2 as a possible D gene (6 bases). TRBV23-1 is identified as an open reading frame with a role that is uncertain. This CDR3 region has 14 residues. V was cut by 6 bases and J by 2 bases, with 14 bases left in between.

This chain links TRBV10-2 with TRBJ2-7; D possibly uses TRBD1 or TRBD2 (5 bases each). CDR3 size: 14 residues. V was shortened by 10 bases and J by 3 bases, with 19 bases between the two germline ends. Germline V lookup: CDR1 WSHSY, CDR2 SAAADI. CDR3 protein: CATSGWDRHYEQYF. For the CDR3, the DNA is TGCGCCACCTCGGGTTGGGACCGTCACTACGAGCAGTACTTC.

CDR3 residues: CASSQGVGAYEQYF. The CDR3 DNA reads TGTGCCAGCAGCCAAGGGGTAGGGGCCTACGAGCAGTACTTC. The rearrangement uses TRBV4-2 and TRBJ2-7; D may be TRBD1 (5 bases). The germline V and J ends were trimmed by 1 base and 2 bases, with 9 bases remaining between them. Germline V gives CDR1 LGHNA, CDR2 YNFKEQ. CDR3 length equals 14 residues.

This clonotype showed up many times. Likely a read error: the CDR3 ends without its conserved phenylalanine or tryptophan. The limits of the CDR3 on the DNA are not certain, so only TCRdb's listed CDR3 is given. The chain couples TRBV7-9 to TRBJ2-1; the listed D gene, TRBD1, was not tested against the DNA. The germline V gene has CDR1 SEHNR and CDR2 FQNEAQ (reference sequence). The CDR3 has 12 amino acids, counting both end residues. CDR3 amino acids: CASSSLWGPVYV.

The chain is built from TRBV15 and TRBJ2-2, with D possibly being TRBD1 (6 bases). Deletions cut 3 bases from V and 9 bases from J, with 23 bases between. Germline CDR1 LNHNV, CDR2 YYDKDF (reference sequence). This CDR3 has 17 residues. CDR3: CATSSLSGAGTSRELFF. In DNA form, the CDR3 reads TGTGCCACCAGCAGTCTATCAGGGGCAGGTACCAGTAGGGAGCTGTTTTTT.

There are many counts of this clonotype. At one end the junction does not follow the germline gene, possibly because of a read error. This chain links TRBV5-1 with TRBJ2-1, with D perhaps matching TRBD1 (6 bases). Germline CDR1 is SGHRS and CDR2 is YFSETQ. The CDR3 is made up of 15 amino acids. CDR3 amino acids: CASSLGQGSYNEQFF. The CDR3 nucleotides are TGTGCCAGCAGCTTAGGGCAGGGGAGCTACAATGAGCAGTTCTTC.

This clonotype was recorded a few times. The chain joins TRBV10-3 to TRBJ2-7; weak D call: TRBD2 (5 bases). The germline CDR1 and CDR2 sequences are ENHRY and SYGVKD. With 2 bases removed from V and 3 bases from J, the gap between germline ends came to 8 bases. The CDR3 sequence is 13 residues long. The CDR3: CAISEASFYEQYV. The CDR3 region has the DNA TGTGCCATCAGTGAGGCTAGCTTCTACGAGCAGTACGTC.

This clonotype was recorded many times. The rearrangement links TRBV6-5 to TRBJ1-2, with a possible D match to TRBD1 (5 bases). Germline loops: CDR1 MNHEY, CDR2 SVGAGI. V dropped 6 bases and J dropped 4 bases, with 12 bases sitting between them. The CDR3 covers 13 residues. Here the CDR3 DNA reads TGTGCCAGCAGCCTAGGACAAGCCTATGGCTACACCTTC. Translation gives CASSLGQAYGYTF.

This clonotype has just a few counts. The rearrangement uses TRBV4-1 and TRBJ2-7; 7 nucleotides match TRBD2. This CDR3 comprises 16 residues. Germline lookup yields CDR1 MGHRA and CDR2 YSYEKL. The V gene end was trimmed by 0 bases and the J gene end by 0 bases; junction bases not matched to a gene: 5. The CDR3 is CASSQEGGVISYEQYF. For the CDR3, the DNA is TGCGCCAGCAGCCAAGAGGGGGGGGTCATCTCCTACGAGCAGTACTTC.

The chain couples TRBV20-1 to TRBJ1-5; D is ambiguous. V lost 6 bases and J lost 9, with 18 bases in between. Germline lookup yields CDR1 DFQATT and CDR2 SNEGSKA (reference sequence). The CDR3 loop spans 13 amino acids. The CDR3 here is CSAPREPGSPQHF. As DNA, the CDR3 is TGCAGTGCCCCCCGCGAACCGGGGTCGCCCCAGCATTTT.

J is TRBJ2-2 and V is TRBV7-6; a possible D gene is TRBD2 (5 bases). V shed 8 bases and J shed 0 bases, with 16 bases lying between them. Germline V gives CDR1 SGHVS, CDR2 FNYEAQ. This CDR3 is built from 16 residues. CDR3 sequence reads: CASSRTTAANTGELFF. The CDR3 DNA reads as TGTGCCAGCTCACGTACAACAGCGGCGAACACCGGGGAGCTGTTTTTT.

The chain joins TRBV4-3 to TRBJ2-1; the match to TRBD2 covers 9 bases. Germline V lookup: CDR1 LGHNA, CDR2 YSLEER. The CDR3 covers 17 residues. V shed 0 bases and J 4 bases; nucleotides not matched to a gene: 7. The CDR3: CASSQDLRRGGYNEQFF. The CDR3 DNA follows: TGCGCCAGCAGCCAAGATCTCCGGCGGGGGGGTTACAATGAGCAGTTCTTC.

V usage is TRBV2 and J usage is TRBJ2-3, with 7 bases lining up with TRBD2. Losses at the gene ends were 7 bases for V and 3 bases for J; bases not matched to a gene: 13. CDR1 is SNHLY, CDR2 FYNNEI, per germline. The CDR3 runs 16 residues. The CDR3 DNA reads TGTGCCAGCAACCGACTAGCTGGGTATTCAACAGATACGCAGTATTTT. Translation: CASNRLAGYSTDTQYF.

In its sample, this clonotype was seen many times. The chain's CDR3 is CSVGTDHSNQPQHF. DNA of the CDR3: TGCAGCGTCGGGACAGACCATAGCAATCAGCCCCAGCATTTT. The rearrangement joins TRBV29-1 to TRBJ1-5; 7 nucleotides line up with TRBD1. The CDR3 loop spans 14 amino acids. Germline V gene data show CDR1 as SQVTM and CDR2 as ANQGSEA. Trimming took 6 bases from V and 0 from J; bases not matched to a gene: 5.